This is a list of T cell receptor beta chains from one sample in a study of blood T cells in healthy people across ages. TCRdb re-analysed the 5' RACE reads in MiXCR, keeping a single row per CDR3 protein. Among 700,000 to 950,000 distinct CDR3 sequences listed, around 46% were seen once. The sequenced sample consisted of blood. The source of these receptors is a woman in her fifties or sixties in good health. CDR3s include the opening cysteine and the closing phenylalanine or tryptophan. A D gene is named only where the DNA matches it firmly. Some rows have no size entry. The others give once, few or many, or a class for an expanded clone.

size	V	length	D	J	DNA	CDR3
NA	TRBV6-1	20	TRBD2	TRBJ2-4	TGTGCCAGCTCATTAAGGGGGACTAGCGGGACCCCCTTAGCCAAAAACATTCAGTACTTC	CASSLRGTSGTPLAKNIQYF
NA	TRBV10-3	12	NA	TRBJ1-4	TGTGCCACCTCTCCGGGACAACTTGCACTGTTTTTT	CATSPGQLALFF
few	TRBV7-3	16	TRBD1	TRBJ1-1	TGTGCCAGCAGCCCCCAGGCAGGGGGCTCTTCCACTGAAGCTTTCTTT	CASSPQAGGSSTEAFF
few	TRBV20-1	17	TRBD1	TRBJ2-7	TGCAGTGCTAGACGCGCTCCGGGACAGGGGAATACCTACGAGCAGTACTTC	CSARRAPGQGNTYEQYF
NA	TRBV6-2/TRBV6-3	15	NA	TRBJ2-7	TGTGCCAGCAGTTATAAGGGTCTGCGCGCTTACGAGCAGTACTTC	CASSYKGLRAYEQYF
NA	TRBV3-1	17	TRBD2	TRBJ2-1	TGTGCCAGCAGCCAAGATGGAGCGGGGGGGCCAAACAATGAGCAGTTCTTC	CASSQDGAGGPNNEQFF
NA	TRBV10-3	13	NA	TRBJ2-7	TGTGCCATCAGCGGGAGCTCCTACAATGAGCAGTACTTC	CAISGSSYNEQYF
many	TRBV29-1	14	NA	TRBJ2-2	TGCAGCGTGGAAGGACTAATGAACACCGGGGAGCTGTTTTTT	CSVEGLMNTGELFF
few	TRBV6-2/TRBV6-3	16	NA	TRBJ2-1	TGTGCCAGCAGTGCCCCACGGGCGGGAACCTACAATGAGCAGTTCTTC	CASSAPRAGTYNEQFF
few	TRBV5-1	15	TRBD2	TRBJ2-5	TGCGCCAGCAGGGCGGAGCGGGGGGAACAAGAGACCCAGTACTTC	CASRAERGEQETQYF
NA	TRBV27	15	NA	TRBJ2-1	TGTGCCAGCAGTTCGGACACGGGAGTGTACAATGAGCAGTTCTTC	CASSSDTGVYNEQFF
few	TRBV4-2	15	TRBD1	TRBJ1-2	TGTGCCAGCAGCCAAGGGACAGGGGCTAACTATGGCTACACCTTC	CASSQGTGANYGYTF
NA	TRBV3-1	15	NA	TRBJ2-5	TGTGCCAGCAGCCCCGCCGGGATTAAAGAAGAGACCCAGTACTTC	CASSPAGIKEETQYF
NA	TRBV4-3	15	NA	TRBJ2-3	TGCGCCAGCAGCCAAGATGCAGATAGCACAGATACGCAGTATTTT	CASSQDADSTDTQYF
NA	TRBV9	14	NA	TRBJ1-1	TGTGCCAGCAGCGCCCTCTCAGGGGACACTGAAGCTTTCTTT	CASSALSGDTEAFF
few	TRBV7-3	13	NA	TRBJ2-3	TGTGCCAGCGGTAGGGATTACACAGATACGCAGTATTTT	CASGRDYTDTQYF
NA	TRBV12-3/TRBV12-4	13	NA	TRBJ2-5	TGTGCCAGCAGTAGGTCCGCTCAAGAGACCCAGTACTTC	CASSRSAQETQYF
NA	TRBV19	12	NA	TRBJ2-2	TGTGCCAGTCGCGGGGCCACCGGGGAGCTGTTTTTT	CASRGATGELFF
NA	TRBV28	15	NA	TRBJ2-3	TGTGCCAGCAGTTGGGTAGGGCGCAGCACAGATACGCAGTATTTT	CASSWVGRSTDTQYF
NA	TRBV27	14	TRBD1	TRBJ2-7	TGTGCCAGCAGTTTAGGACAGGGGCCCTACGGGCAGTACTTC	CASSLGQGPYGQYF
few	TRBV10-3	13	TRBD1	TRBJ2-5	TGTGCCGCAGCTGACAGGGCCCAAGAGACCCAGTACTTC	CAAADRAQETQYF
few	TRBV20-1	16	TRBD2	TRBJ2-1	TGCAGTGCTAGAGATGAGGCGCGGGGGGGCCGCAATGAGCAGTTCTTC	CSARDEARGGRNEQFF
few	TRBV7-2	13	NA	TRBJ2-2	TGTGCCAGCAGCTTAATGCAGCCCGGGGAGCTGTTTTTT	CASSLMQPGELFF
many	TRBV6-2/TRBV6-3	14	NA	TRBJ2-3	TGTGCCAGCAGTTTGACTAGTTCACAAGATACGCAGTATTTT	CASSLTSSQDTQYF
NA	TRBV20-1	16	NA	TRBJ1-6	TGCAGTGCTAGAGAACCAGGGAGCTCCTATAATTCACCCCACCACTTT	CSAREPGSSYNSPHHF
few	TRBV20-1	14	NA	TRBJ1-6	TGCAGTGCTAGGCGCCAGAGAAATAATTCACCCCTCCACTTT	CSARRQRNNSPLHF
NA	TRBV5-1	14	NA	TRBJ2-1	TGCGCCAGCAGCAGTCCGGGACCACAAGAGACCCAGTTCTTC	CASSSPGPQETQFF
NA	TRBV20-1	15	NA	TRBJ2-3	TGCAGTGCGAAACAGAGGGCGATGCATGCAGATACGCAGTATTTT	CSAKQRAMHADTQYF
NA	TRBV27	15	NA	TRBJ2-1	TGTGCCAGCAGTTGGCGGGGTAAAGGTTACAATGAGCAGTTCTTC	CASSWRGKGYNEQFF
few	TRBV7-2	17	TRBD2	TRBJ2-2	TGTGCCAGCAGCCCAGGGATGTTAGCGGGGCGCACCGGGGAGCTGTTTTTT	CASSPGMLAGRTGELFF
NA	TRBV28	17	NA	TRBJ1-5	TGTGCCAGCAGTGCATATGGCAGGGGATTAATTAATCAGCCCCAGCATTTT	CASSAYGRGLINQPQHF
NA	TRBV7-3	14	TRBD2	TRBJ2-1	TGTGCCAGCAGCGCCCGAGCGGGAAGCAATGAGCAGTTCTTC	CASSARAGSNEQFF
NA	TRBV29-1	12	TRBD1	TRBJ2-1	TGCAGCGTTGTACAGGGGGCAAATGAGCAGTTCTTC	CSVVQGANEQFF
NA	TRBV4-1	17	TRBD2	TRBJ2-5	TGCGCCAGCAGCCCCAATACGGGAGGGTCCCAAAAAGAGACCCAGTACTTC	CASSPNTGGSQKETQYF
NA	TRBV7-2	14	NA	TRBJ2-7	TGTGCCAGCAGCTTAGTTGGCAGGGGCTACGAGCAGTACTTC	CASSLVGRGYEQYF
NA	TRBV2	14	TRBD1	TRBJ2-5	TGTGCCAGCAGCCGGGACAGGTATTCAGAGACCCAGTACTTC	CASSRDRYSETQYF
NA	TRBV6-2/TRBV6-3	15	NA	TRBJ2-1	TGTGCCAGCAGCCACAAGTCAGGAGCGGGTCGTGAGCAGTTCTTC	CASSHKSGAGREQFF
few	TRBV9	15	TRBD2	TRBJ2-3	TGTGCCAGCAGCGAAGGTAGCGGGGGGGCGGATACGCAGTATTTT	CASSEGSGGADTQYF
few	TRBV6-1	13	NA	TRBJ2-5	TGTGCCAGCAGTGGGACGTACCAAGAGACCCAGTACTTC	CASSGTYQETQYF
NA	TRBV20-1	13	NA	TRBJ1-5	TGCAGTGCTCCCAGGGGTTACAATCAGCCCCAGCATTTT	CSAPRGYNQPQHF
NA	TRBV20-1	16	TRBD1	TRBJ1-1	TGCAGTGCTAGAGGGGGGACAGGGTGGGAGAACACTGAAGCTTTCTTT	CSARGGTGWENTEAFF
few	TRBV28	13	TRBD1	TRBJ2-1	TGTGCCACCGGGACAGGGTTCGACAATGAGCAGTTCTTC	CATGTGFDNEQFF
few	TRBV10-3	15	NA	TRBJ2-5	TGTGCCATCAGTGATGGTGGAGGGACCCAAGAGACCCAGTACTTC	CAISDGGGTQETQYF
NA	TRBV5-1	16	TRBD2	TRBJ2-7	TGCGCCAGCAGAGCTCACGGGACTAGCGTTTCCTACGAGCAGTACTTC	CASRAHGTSVSYEQYF
many	TRBV29-1	13	TRBD1	TRBJ2-5	TGCAGCGTTAGCAGGGGGCCACAAGAGACCCAGTACTTC	CSVSRGPQETQYF
few	TRBV7-2	14	NA	TRBJ2-4	TGTGCCAGCAGCTGGGGCGACAGGAAAAACATTCAGTACTTC	CASSWGDRKNIQYF
NA	TRBV14	15	TRBD1	TRBJ1-6	TGTGCCAGCAGCCAAAGACAGGGCTGGGGTTCACCCCTCCACTTT	CASSQRQGWGSPLHF
few	TRBV11-2	14	NA	TRBJ2-2	TGTGCCAGCAGCCCACAGACTAGGACCGGGGAGCTGTTTTTT	CASSPQTRTGELFF
many	TRBV7-2	13	NA	TRBJ2-7	TGTGCCAGCAGCCCCACAGGGCCCTACGAGCAGTACTTC	CASSPTGPYEQYF
NA	TRBV6-5	20	NA	TRBJ2-3	TGTGCCAGCAGTTACGGTATTGGATATACTGCGGGAACGGCCACAGATACGCAGTATTTT	CASSYGIGYTAGTATDTQYF
once	TRBV5-1	16	TRBD1	TRBJ2-2	TGCGCCAGCAGCTTAACCGGGACAGGGGAAACCGGGGAGCTGTTTTTT	CASSLTGTGETGELFF
few	TRBV5-8	17	TRBD1	TRBJ1-2	TGTGCCAGCAGCTCGGGGACAGGCAGCGGGCAGGACTATGGCTACACCTTC	CASSSGTGSGQDYGYTF
NA	TRBV7-8	16	NA	TRBJ1-4	TGTGCCAGCAGCCCTCCCACGACTCAAACAAATGAAAAACTGTTTTTT	CASSPPTTQTNEKLFF
few	TRBV7-2	14	TRBD1	TRBJ1-4	TGTGCCAGCAGCTTCACAGGGGTGGGGGAAAAACTGTTTTTT	CASSFTGVGEKLFF
few	TRBV7-2	15	NA	TRBJ2-7	TGTGCCAGCATCCCGGACAGTTCACTCACCTACGAGCAGTACTTC	CASIPDSSLTYEQYF
NA	TRBV12-3/TRBV12-4	18	NA	TRBJ2-4	TGTGCCAGCAGTTTAGGTTCGTGGCCGGAGCTAGCCAAAAACATTCAGTACTTC	CASSLGSWPELAKNIQYF